These 16 T cell receptor beta chains originate from one sample sequenced in a study of neurological immune-mediated disorders. MiXCR, run by TCRdb on the 5' RACE reads, gives a single entry per CDR3 protein. The table records 25,000 or so distinct CDR3 sequences, 12% of them present only once. Material for sequencing was PBMCs. These receptors were collected from a man aged 55 to 69 in good health.

The J gene is TRBJ2-2, the V gene TRBV18, with a possible D match to TRBD2 (5 bases). Trimming left V 3 bases short and J 5 bases short, with 10 bases between. CDR3 size: 14 residues. The germline CDR1 and CDR2 sequences are KGHSH and LQKENI. DNA of the CDR3: TGTGCCAGCTCACCTACTAGGGAGACCGGGGAGCTGTTTTTT. The encoded protein is CASSPTRETGELFF. Full variable domain (remainder filled in from reference TRBV18 and TRBJ2-2): NAGVMQNPRHLVRRRGQEARLRCSPMKGHSHVYWYRQLPEEGLKFMVYLQKENIIDESGMPKERFSAEFPKEGPSILRIQQVVRGDSAAYFCASSPTRETGELFFGEGSRLTVL.

This clonotype was observed a few times. A read error is possible here, since a much larger clone lies one base away. The genes are TRBV11-2 and TRBJ1-5; D possibly corresponds to TRBD1 (6 bases). From germline, CDR1 is SGHAT and CDR2 FQNNGV. Trimming removed 3 bases from V and 2 bases from J, with 11 bases in between. The CDR3 runs 15 residues. The CDR3 reads CASSLRGHRNQPQHF. The CDR3 bases are TGTGCCAGCAGCTTGAGGGGACATCGCAATCAGCCCCAGCATTTT.

This clonotype was seen many times. The genes are TRBV27 and TRBJ2-2; perhaps TRBD2 as D (5 bases). The V gene's germline CDR1 is MNHEY and CDR2 SMNVEV (reference sequence). Between the trimmed V and J ends, which lost 2 bases and 3 bases, there was a span of 16 bases. The CDR3 runs to 17 residues. The CDR3 spells CASSLNRDHTDTGELFF. For the CDR3, the DNA is TGTGCCAGCAGTTTAAATCGGGATCATACCGACACCGGGGAGCTGTTTTTT.

With regard to this clonotype: One base away lies a much larger clone, so this may be a sequencing read error. This sequence joins TRBV5-1 and TRBJ1-4; 7 bases are shared with TRBD1. The CDR3 extends over 15 amino acids. With 5 bases clipped from V and 1 base from J, the junction kept 5 bases outside the gene matches. Germline V gene sequence: CDR1 SGHRS, CDR2 YFSETQ. The chain's CDR3 is CASRGGGQTNEKLFF. The CDR3 region has the DNA TGCGCCAGCAGAGGGGGCGGACAAACTAATGAAAAACTGTTTTTT. Drawing the rest from reference TRBV5-1 and TRBJ1-4, the complete variable domain is KAGVTQTPRYLIKTRGQQVTLSCSPISGHRSVSWYQQTPGQGLQFLFEYFSETQRNKGNFPGRFSGRQFSNSRSEMNVSTLELGDSALYLCASRGGGQTNEKLFFGSGTQLSVL.

In this sample, this clonotype turned up many times. The chain recombines TRBV5-6 with TRBJ2-7; 8 positions match TRBD1. The J segment lost 3 bases and the V segment lost 7 bases, leaving 3 bases of the junction unmatched. Germline V gene sequence: CDR1 SGHDT, CDR2 YYEEEE. This CDR3 comprises 12 residues. CDR3 nucleotides: TGTGCCAGCGACAGGGGAGGCTACGAGCAGTACTTC. Translation gives CASDRGGYEQYF.

This clonotype was recorded at least ten times. The V and J genes are TRBV6-2 or TRBV6-3 and TRBJ2-7; 7 nucleotides line up with TRBD1. This CDR3 is built from 16 residues. The germline V gene has CDR1 MNHEY and CDR2 SVGEGT. After removal of 7 bases from V and 2 bases from J, the junction contained 14 bases not matched to a gene. CDR3 DNA sequence: TGTGCCAGCACCGACGCCCCGGGACAGAGAACCTACGAGCAGTACTTC. Amino acids: CASTDAPGQRTYEQYF.

The sample holds many counts of this clonotype. The chain recombines TRBV7-2 with TRBJ2-1; D gene uncertain. Between the trimmed V and J ends, which lost 1 base and 1 base, there was a span of 11 bases. This CDR3 comprises 16 residues. The germline V gene has CDR1 SGHTA and CDR2 FQGNSA. The CDR3: CASSLVAVPSYNEQFF. CDR3 DNA sequence: TGTGCCAGCAGCTTAGTAGCCGTCCCGTCCTACAATGAGCAGTTCTTC.

This clonotype was seen ten or more times. This rearrangement joins TRBV20-1 to TRBJ2-7, with 10 bases that match TRBD2. The germline V gene has CDR1 DFQATT and CDR2 SNEGSKA (reference sequence). CDR3 length: 14 residues. V was pared by 5 bases and J by 2 bases, with 6 bases of the junction left unmatched. The CDR3 is CSAPPGLATYEQYF. Here the CDR3 DNA reads TGCAGTGCTCCGCCGGGACTAGCGACCTACGAGCAGTACTTC.

Worth noting for this clonotype: A read error may account for a junction end that differs from germline. V gene TRBV7-2 combines with J gene TRBJ2-1; D is unresolved. CDR1 SGHTA and CDR2 FQGNSA come from the germline V gene. This CDR3 comprises 14 residues. Here the CDR3 DNA reads TGTGCCAGCAGCTTAGCCGGAGTAGCCAATGTGCAGTTCTTC. It specifies CASSLAGVANVQFF.

The chain recombines TRBV27 with TRBJ2-1; 8 bases agree with TRBD1. The CDR3 loop spans 17 amino acids. Unmatched junction bases numbered 15, after V lost 9 bases and J lost 2 bases. CDR1 is MNHEY, CDR2 SMNVEV, per germline (reference sequence). The CDR3 region has the DNA TGTGCCAGTAGCTTTTATCCTGGGACAGGAGCCTACAATGAGCAGTTCTTC. This encodes CASSFYPGTGAYNEQFF.

This clonotype occurred many times. This chain joins TRBV5-5 and TRBJ2-5; possibly TRBD1 for D (6 bases). Trimming removed 3 bases from V and 5 bases from J, with 23 bases in between. This CDR3 spans 17 amino acids. The germline V gene encodes CDR1 SGHKS and CDR2 YYEKEE (reference sequence). CDR3 protein: CASSSNRLQGVDETQYF. The CDR3, as DNA: TGTGCCAGCAGCTCCAACAGACTACAGGGTGTTGATGAGACCCAGTACTTC.

There are many counts of this clonotype. J is TRBJ2-3 and V is TRBV29-1; 7 bases map to TRBD2. J was trimmed by 0 bases and V by 8 bases; bases with no gene match: 11. Germline V gives CDR1 SQVTM, CDR2 ANQGSEA. CDR3 length equals 15 residues. The CDR3 sequence: CSTKGLAESTDTQYF. The CDR3, as DNA: TGCAGCACTAAAGGGCTAGCGGAAAGCACAGATACGCAGTATTTT.

This clonotype came up a few times. The chain links TRBV19 to TRBJ2-5; D gene unclear. This CDR3 contains 13 residues. CDR1 and CDR2 (germline): LNHDA, SQIVND (reference sequence). V lost 7 bases to trimming and J lost 0 bases, with 9 bases between them. In nucleotides, the CDR3 is TGTGCCAGTAATCAGATGTACCAAGAGACCCAGTACTTC. Translated, it gives CASNQMYQETQYF.

This clonotype was seen many times. V gene TRBV20-1 combines with J gene TRBJ1-1; D may be TRBD1 (5 bases). The CDR3 is 14 amino acids. CDR1 is DFQATT and CDR2 is SNEGSKA in the germline V gene (reference sequence). V lost 6 bases and J 6 bases, leaving 20 bases between the germline ends. CDR3 sequence (DNA): TGCAGTGCCGTTAGGGGACCCTTGGTGTCTGAAGCTTTCTTT. Amino acid sequence: CSAVRGPLVSEAFF.

The chain links TRBV15 to TRBJ2-1; D gene uncertain. Germline assignment: CDR1 LNHNV and CDR2 YYDKDF (reference sequence). Between the trimmed V and J ends, which lost 0 bases and 10 bases, there was a span of 10 bases. The CDR3 loop spans 13 amino acids. CDR3 amino acids: CATSRDFTGEQFF. The CDR3 coding sequence is TGTGCCACCAGCAGAGACTTCACTGGAGAGCAGTTCTTC.

This clonotype has at least ten counts. The chain is built from TRBV12-3 or TRBV12-4 and TRBJ1-3; D ambiguous. With 6 bases removed from V and 7 bases from J, the gap between germline ends came to 10 bases. The CDR3 runs 12 residues. The CDR3 sequence is CASSNLGNTIYF. CDR3 DNA sequence: TGTGCCAGCAGCAACCTGGGGAACACCATATATTTT.